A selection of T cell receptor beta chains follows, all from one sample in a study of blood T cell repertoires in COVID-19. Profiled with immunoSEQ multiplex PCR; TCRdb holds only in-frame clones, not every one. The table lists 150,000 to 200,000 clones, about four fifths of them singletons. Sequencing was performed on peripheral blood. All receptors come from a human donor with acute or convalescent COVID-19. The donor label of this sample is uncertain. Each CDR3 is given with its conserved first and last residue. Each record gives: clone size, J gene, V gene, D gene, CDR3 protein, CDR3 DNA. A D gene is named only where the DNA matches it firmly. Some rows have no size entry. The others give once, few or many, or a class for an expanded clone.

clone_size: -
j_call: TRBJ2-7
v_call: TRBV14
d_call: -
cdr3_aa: CASSQSGELEQNEQYF
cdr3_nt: TGTGCCAGCAGCCAATCTGGCGAACTGGAGCAGAACGAGCAGTACTTC

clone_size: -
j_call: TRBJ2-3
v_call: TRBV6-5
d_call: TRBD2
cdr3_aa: CASSYAGTSGTDTQYF
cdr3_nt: TGTGCCAGCAGTTACGCTGGGACTAGCGGAACAGATACGCAGTATTTT

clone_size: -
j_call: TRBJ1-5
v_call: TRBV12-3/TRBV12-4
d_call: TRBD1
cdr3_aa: CASRGQDQPQHF
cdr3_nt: TGTGCCAGCAGGGGACAGGATCAGCCCCAGCATTTT

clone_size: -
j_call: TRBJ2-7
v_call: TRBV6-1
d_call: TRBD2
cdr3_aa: CASSEARGGGSSYEQYF
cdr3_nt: TGTGCCAGCAGTGAAGCGCGGGGCGGGGGTAGCTCCTACGAGCAGTACTTC

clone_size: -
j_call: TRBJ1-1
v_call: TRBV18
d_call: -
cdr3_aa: CASSPSQGSNTEAFF
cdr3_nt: TGTGCCAGCTCACCAAGCCAGGGATCGAACACTGAAGCTTTCTTT

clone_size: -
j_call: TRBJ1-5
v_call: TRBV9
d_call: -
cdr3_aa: CASSVDAGDQPQHF
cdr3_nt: TGTGCCAGCAGCGTAGATGCAGGCGATCAGCCCCAGCATTTT

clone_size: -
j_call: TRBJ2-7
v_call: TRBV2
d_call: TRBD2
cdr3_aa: CASSQGTSGGYEQYF
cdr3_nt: TGTGCCAGCAGTCAAGGGACTAGCGGGGGGTACGAGCAGTACTTC

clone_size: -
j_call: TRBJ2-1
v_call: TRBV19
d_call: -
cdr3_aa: CASSRGGVVSEQFF
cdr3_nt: TGTGCCAGTAGTAGGGGCGGGGTGGTGTCGGAGCAGTTCTTC

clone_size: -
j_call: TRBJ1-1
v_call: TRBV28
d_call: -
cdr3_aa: CASSAREEIFPEAFF
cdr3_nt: TGTGCCAGCAGTGCCCGAGAAGAGATTTTCCCTGAAGCTTTCTTT

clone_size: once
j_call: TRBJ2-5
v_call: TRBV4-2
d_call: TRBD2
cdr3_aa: CASSQVERGGGETQYF
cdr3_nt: TGTGCCAGCAGCCAAGTGGAGCGGGGGGGCGGTGAGACCCAGTACTTC

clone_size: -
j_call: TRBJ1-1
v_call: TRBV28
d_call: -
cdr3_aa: CASSSWSTEAFF
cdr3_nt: TGTGCCAGCAGTAGTTGGAGCACTGAAGCTTTCTTT